This T cell receptor (beta chain) was recovered during a study of tumor-infiltrating lymphocytes in primary liver carcinoma. Extraction of RNA together with DNA used roughly 20-33 mg of unsorted bulk tissue. Reverse transcription of about 500 ng total RNA with a constant-region primer produced TCR beta cDNA. TCR beta libraries came from three nested multiplex PCR rounds using slightly modified ARM-PCR. The first two PCR rounds used TRBV1-TRBV30 primers with a Cbeta primer, 9 to 11 cycles each. TCRdb processed the multiplex PCR reads anew with MiXCR; each CDR3 protein has one entry. There are around 22,000 distinct CDR3 sequences in the sample; about 84% occur only once, and roughly a third lies in the top ten. V dropped 0 bases and J dropped 0 bases, with 12 bases sitting between them. There are 16 residues in the CDR3. Germline CDR1 is LGHNA and CDR2 is YSLEER.

The sequenced sample was liver tumor tissue from sampling region 2. The subset is: tumor region T2, inferior pole. This clonotype originated in a woman in her twenties or thirties with primary liver carcinoma and hepatitis B virus infection. The V gene is TRBV4-3, the J gene TRBJ2-7; D gene uncertain. CDR3 nucleotides: TGCGCCAGCAGCCAAGATATACGCGGTCTCTCCTACGAGCAGTACTTC. Amino acid sequence: CASSQDIRGLSYEQYF.